The TCR beta chain under discussion was sequenced for a study of cytomegalovirus exposure and HLA in healthy donors. The CDR3 totals 13 residues. Per the germline V gene, CDR1 is SGHTA and CDR2 is FQGNSA. With 1 base removed from V and 6 bases from J, the gap between germline ends came to 9 bases. With 60 Vbeta and 13 Jbeta primers, the PCR was carried out. Method: immunoSEQ multiplex PCR; TCRdb's copy keeps in-frame clones and lacks some. The profile covers around 150,000 clones, with approximately 80% appearing a single time and approximately 2% taken by the ten largest. Sequenced input: PBMCs. The V and J genes are TRBV7-2 and TRBJ1-2; tentatively, D is TRBD1 (5 bases). This receptor was obtained from a man aged 25 to 40 in good health and CMV-seronegative. CDR3 nucleotide sequence: TGTGCCAGCAGCTTAGTGGGGCAGGATGGCTACACCTTC. Translated: CASSLVGQDGYTF.